What follows are 27 T cell receptor beta chains derived from one specimen sequenced in a study of shared clonotypes between healthy human individuals. Sequenced by immunoSEQ multiplex PCR; TCRdb stores in-frame clones only, minus some. Of about 2.4 million clones in the sample, roughly 92% were seen once. The sequencing sample was made of naive CD4+ T cells sorted from blood. Described subset: CD45RA+ positively selected. These receptors all stem from a man between 18 and 35 years old in good health.

CDR3 residues: CASTSYAVSRVTYNSPLHF. CDR3 sequence (DNA): TGTGCCAGCACCTCTTATGCAGTATCCAGGGTAACCTATAATTCACCCCTCCACTTT. V gene TRBV6-4 combines with J gene TRBJ1-6, with TRBD1 as a possible D gene (5 bases). The CDR3 loop spans 19 amino acids. The germline V gene encodes CDR1 MRHNA and CDR2 SNTAGT. V was shortened by 7 bases and J by 2 bases, with 24 bases between the two germline ends.

Turning to this clone: This CDR3 is also generated by other DNA sequences in the sample. V and J are TRBV7-2 and TRBJ2-2, with no clear D. The CDR3 runs 13 residues. CDR1 and CDR2 from the germline V gene are SGHTA and FQGNSA. V shed 2 bases and J shed 0 bases, with 1 base lying between them. The CDR3 here is CASSLSNTGELFF. The CDR3, as DNA: TGTGCCAGCAGCTTATCGAACACCGGGGAGCTGTTTTTT.

This rearrangement joins TRBV5-6 to TRBJ2-7; TRBD1 matches 9 bases. V lost 3 bases to trimming and J lost 3 bases; unmatched junction nucleotides: 1. This CDR3 has 13 amino acids. The germline gives CDR1 SGHDT, CDR2 YYEEEE. The CDR3 region is CASSWGQGYEQYF. For the CDR3, the DNA is TGTGCCAGCAGCTGGGGACAGGGCTACGAGCAGTACTTC.

This rearrangement joins TRBV7-6 to TRBJ2-3; a possible D gene is TRBD2 (5 bases). The CDR3 length is 17 residues. CDR1 and CDR2 from the germline V gene are SGHVS and FNYEAQ. The V and J ends lost 2 bases and 1 base respectively, with 16 bases between them. CDR3 sequence reads: CASSLIPSGSGTDTQYF. The CDR3 DNA reads as TGTGCCAGCAGCTTAATCCCTAGTGGGAGCGGCACAGATACGCAGTATTTT.

The V and J genes are TRBV5-1 and TRBJ2-1; D not resolved. The germline CDR1 and CDR2 sequences are SGHRS and YFSETQ. The CDR3 consists of 12 residues. V was shortened by 0 bases and J by 9 bases, with 7 bases between the two germline ends. CDR3 protein: CASSLVNGEQFF. The DNA of the CDR3 is TGCGCCAGCAGCTTGGTTAACGGTGAGCAGTTCTTC.

The chain carries TRBV10-2 and TRBJ1-3; D is possibly TRBD1 (6 bases). V lost 4 bases and J 3 bases, leaving 7 bases between the germline ends. From germline, CDR1 is WSHSY and CDR2 SAAADI. CDR3 length: 13 amino acids. As DNA, the CDR3 is TGCGCCAGCAGTGTACAGGGTGGAAACACCATATATTTT. Translating gives CASSVQGGNTIYF.

The chain has TRBV28 and TRBJ2-2; tentative D call: TRBD2 (5 bases). Trimming took off 9 bases at V and 4 bases at J, with 12 bases between the two ends. CDR3 length equals 13 residues. Germline loops: CDR1 MDHEN, CDR2 SYDVKM. The chain's CDR3 is CASGPGSTGELFF. CDR3 bases: TGTGCCAGTGGGCCGGGATCCACCGGGGAGCTGTTTTTT.

The V call is TRBV7-6, the J call TRBJ2-2; D remains ambiguous. V was shortened by 6 bases and J by 5 bases, with 16 bases between the two germline ends. The CDR3 loop spans 15 amino acids. Germline CDR1 and CDR2: SGHVS and FNYEAQ. Here the CDR3 reads CASSSRQASTGELFF. Here the CDR3 DNA reads TGTGCCAGCAGTTCCAGGCAGGCCTCTACCGGGGAGCTGTTTTTT.

V and J are TRBV11-2 and TRBJ2-5; no reliable D call. V shed 1 base and J shed 0 bases, with 9 bases lying between them. Germline V gene data show CDR1 as SGHAT and CDR2 as FQNNGV. This CDR3 is 15 amino acids long. DNA for the CDR3: TGTGCCAGCAGCTTAGTCCCCGTATACCAAGAGACCCAGTACTTC. Translating gives CASSLVPVYQETQYF.

The chain has TRBV19 and TRBJ1-2; D might be TRBD1 (5 bases). V gave up 6 bases and J gave up 7 bases, with 18 bases separating them. CDR1 is LNHDA, CDR2 SQIVND, per germline (reference sequence). This CDR3 region has 14 residues. The CDR3 coding sequence is TGTGCCAGTAGGGGATCCGGGACGCCCGGTGGCTACACCTTC. Translating gives CASRGSGTPGGYTF.

The gene calls are TRBV7-9 and TRBJ2-7; TRBD1 matches 7 bases. Germline assignment: CDR1 SEHNR and CDR2 FQNEAQ (reference sequence). The CDR3 totals 19 residues. V shed 1 base and J 3 bases; nucleotides not matched to a gene: 18. In nucleotides, the CDR3 is TGTGCCAGCAGCTTAGGGTCTCCGGGACAGCCCCCCAAGTTCTACGAGCAGTACTTC. This sequence encodes CASSLGSPGQPPKFYEQYF. Combining the CDR3 with reference TRBV7-9 and TRBJ2-7 gives the whole variable domain DTGVSQNPRHKITKRGQNVTFRCDPISEHNRLYWYRQTLGQGPEFLTYFQNEAQLEKSRLLSDRFSAERPKGSFSTLEIQRTEQGDSAMYLCASSLGSPGQPPKFYEQYFGPGTRLTVT.

The chain combines TRBV12-5 with TRBJ2-4; 15 bases are shared with TRBD2. The CDR3 contains 20 residues. Germline V gene data show CDR1 as LGHNT and CDR2 as FRNRAP. The V and J ends lost 2 bases and 0 bases, in that order; junction bases with no gene match: 8. In DNA, the CDR3 is TGTGCTAGTGGTTTGCTACGGACTAGCGGGAGGGTCCTAGCCAAAAACATTCAGTACTTC. It specifies CASGLLRTSGRVLAKNIQYF.

The chain carries TRBV14 and TRBJ1-6; D not certain. Deletions cut 5 bases from V and 7 bases from J, with 9 bases between. Germline V gene sequence: CDR1 SGHDN, CDR2 FVKESK. The CDR3 spans 13 residues. The chain's CDR3 is CASSSGSNSPLHF. CDR3 coding DNA: TGTGCCAGCAGCTCTGGCAGCAATTCACCCCTCCACTTT.

The chain combines TRBV5-1 with TRBJ2-7; 10 positions agree with TRBD1. This CDR3 has 15 residues. With V trimmed by 3 bases and J by 3 bases, 6 bases remained unmatched. Germline values: CDR1 SGHRS, CDR2 YFSETQ. The CDR3, as DNA: TGCGCCAGCAGCTATTGGACAGGGGGAAACTACGAGCAGTACTTC. Residues: CASSYWTGGNYEQYF.

The rearrangement joins TRBV5-4 to TRBJ2-4; no clear D gene. Trimming shortened V by 4 bases and J by 0 bases, and 14 bases separated the two germline ends. CDR1 and CDR2 (germline): SGHNT, YYREEE (reference sequence). This CDR3 is 16 amino acids long. The chain's CDR3 is CASSPRLSLAKNIQYF. The CDR3 DNA follows: TGTGCCAGCAGCCCACGGCTTTCCCTAGCCAAAAACATTCAGTACTTC.

The chain employs TRBV29-1 and TRBJ1-6, with TRBD1 matching 7 bases. Trimming removed 7 bases from V and 10 bases from J; junction bases left unmatched: 13. The CDR3 runs 14 residues. Germline assignment: CDR1 SQVTM and CDR2 ANQGSEA. The CDR3 sequence: CSAATGSVGSPLHF. As DNA, the CDR3 is TGCAGCGCCGCGACAGGGAGTGTCGGCTCACCCCTCCACTTT.

V usage is TRBV19 and J usage is TRBJ1-6, with D unclear. The CDR3 covers 15 residues. Germline V gives CDR1 LNHDA, CDR2 SQIVND (reference sequence). The V end was cut by 7 bases, the J end by 10 bases, with 20 bases between. Written as DNA, the CDR3 is TGTGCCAGTACAACTCTTCAGGCTTGGAACTCACCCCTCCACTTT. Its translation is CASTTLQAWNSPLHF. The full variable domain, completed using reference TRBV19 and TRBJ1-6, is DGGITQSPKYLFRKEGQNVTLSCEQNLNHDAMYWYRQDPGQGLRLIYYSQIVNDFQKGDIAEGYSVSREKKESFPLTVTSAQKNPTAFYLCASTTLQAWNSPLHFGNGTRLTVT.

This clone was observed a handful of times. The chain has TRBV5-1 and TRBJ1-1; D is perhaps TRBD1 (5 bases). The CDR3 contains 15 residues. V dropped 7 bases and J dropped 3 bases, with 19 bases sitting between them. Germline V lookup: CDR1 SGHRS, CDR2 YFSETQ. Here the CDR3 reads CASPKTGPSYTEAFF. CDR3 nucleotide sequence: TGCGCCAGCCCTAAAACGGGACCCTCGTACACTGAAGCTTTCTTT.

The rearrangement uses TRBV19 and TRBJ2-7, with D possibly being TRBD2 (6 bases). Trimming shortened V by 5 bases and J by 4 bases, and 18 bases separated the two germline ends. This CDR3 spans 15 amino acids. Germline CDR1 is LNHDA and CDR2 is SQIVND (reference sequence). The CDR3 here is CASSLSGTGSYEQYF. CDR3 DNA sequence: TGTGCCAGTAGTCTCTCAGGGACTGGGTCGTACGAGCAGTACTTC.

The chain links TRBV5-1 to TRBJ2-7, with D perhaps matching TRBD1 (6 bases). V dropped 2 bases and J dropped 2 bases, with 17 bases sitting between them. Germline CDR1 reads SGHRS; CDR2 reads YFSETQ. The CDR3 extends over 16 amino acids. The CDR3 region is CASSLAPGATTYEQYF. The CDR3 DNA is TGCGCCAGCAGCTTAGCCCCAGGGGCCACAACCTACGAGCAGTACTTC.

The rearrangement links TRBV29-1 to TRBJ2-5; D is unclear. The better agreement between TRBJ2-7 and the DNA end casts doubt on the J call. Per germline, CDR1 SQVTM and CDR2 ANQGSEA. The CDR3 has 14 residues. CDR3 protein: CSGRFDSGSYEQYF. CDR3 sequence (DNA): TGCAGCGGTAGGTTTGACTCAGGCTCCTACGAGCAGTACTTC.

Here the CDR3 reads CASSRGSGNQPQHF. The CDR3 nucleotides are TGTGCCAGCAGTCGTGGGTCGGGCAATCAGCCCCAGCATTTT. The rearrangement links TRBV6-5 to TRBJ1-5; D is unresolved. This CDR3 spans 14 amino acids. V was clipped by 5 bases and J by 2 bases, with 10 bases between them. Germline CDR1 reads MNHEY; CDR2 reads SVGAGI.

The chain couples TRBV19 to TRBJ2-2, with 7 bases aligning to TRBD1. The germline V gene encodes CDR1 LNHDA and CDR2 SQIVND (reference sequence). With V trimmed by 4 bases and J by 0 bases, 8 bases remained unmatched. The CDR3 has 17 amino acids. The CDR3 sequence is CASSRAGGPANTGELFF. CDR3 coding DNA: TGTGCCAGTAGTAGGGCAGGGGGACCCGCGAACACCGGGGAGCTGTTTTTT.

This chain connects TRBV5-4 to TRBJ2-3; D gene ambiguous. The V and J ends lost 4 bases and 2 bases respectively, with 8 bases between them. The CDR3 is 13 amino acids. The germline CDR1 and CDR2 sequences are SGHNT and YYREEE (reference sequence). The CDR3 loop is CASSVDSTDTQYF. DNA of the CDR3: TGTGCCAGCAGCGTTGACTCCACAGATACGCAGTATTTT.

The V and J genes are TRBV5-6 and TRBJ2-1, with 9 bases matching TRBD1. Germline CDR1 and CDR2: SGHDT and YYEEEE. V dropped 4 bases and J dropped 4; count of bases not matched to a gene: 9. The CDR3 is 16 amino acids. CDR3 nucleotides: TGTGCCAGCAGCATCCGGGACAGGGTCCTTTACAATGAGCAGTTCTTC. Its protein product is CASSIRDRVLYNEQFF.

J is TRBJ1-2 and V is TRBV5-5; the D is unclear. Germline V gives CDR1 SGHKS, CDR2 YYEKEE (reference sequence). V was trimmed by 1 base and J by 4 bases, leaving 11 bases between them. CDR3 length equals 14 residues. The DNA for the CDR3 is TGTGCCAGCAGCTTGCTTCTGGCCAGCTATGGCTACACCTTC. Residues: CASSLLLASYGYTF.

The V gene is TRBV19, the J gene TRBJ2-1; D remains ambiguous. The germline CDR1 and CDR2 sequences are LNHDA and SQIVND (reference sequence). The CDR3 has 13 residues. V was shortened by 3 bases and J by 7 bases, with 10 bases between the two germline ends. CDR3 region: CASSIGRSNEQFF. The CDR3 DNA reads TGTGCCAGTAGTATTGGCAGATCAAATGAGCAGTTCTTC. Together with reference TRBV19 and TRBJ2-1, the CDR3 gives the full variable domain: DGGITQSPKYLFRKEGQNVTLSCEQNLNHDAMYWYRQDPGQGLRLIYYSQIVNDFQKGDIAEGYSVSREKKESFPLTVTSAQKNPTAFYLCASSIGRSNEQFFGPGTRLTVL.